Listed below are T cell receptor beta chains from one sample, sequenced in a study of T cell changes during pregnancy in multiple sclerosis. The repertoire was sequenced with immunoSEQ multiplex PCR; TCRdb's copy has only in-frame clones and lacks some. The profile shows approximately 100,000 clones, 80% to 95% of them singletons. Specimen: peripheral blood, collected after pregnancy. The receptors derive from a female donor with multiple sclerosis, enrolled in a pregnancy study. Both conserved end residues are part of each CDR3. Fields, in order: J gene, D gene, V gene, CDR3 DNA, CDR3 protein. The D gene is left open where the match is weak.

TRBJ1-5 NA TRBV4-2 TGTGCCAGCAGCCAAGTGGGGCGGGGGGCGAACAGCAATCAGCCCCAGCATTTT CASSQVGRGANSNQPQHF
TRBJ2-7 NA TRBV7-9 TGTGCCAGCAGCTTTCACTTTTCCCCCTACGAGCAGTACTTC CASSFHFSPYEQYF
TRBJ2-1 NA TRBV29-1 TGCAGCGTTGAAGATCTGCAGGGGGGCTCCTACAATGAGCAGTTCTTC CSVEDLQGGSYNEQFF
TRBJ1-4 NA TRBV2 TGTGCCAGCAGAAAAAGGGGTCCTAATGAAAAACTGTTTTTT CASRKRGPNEKLFF
TRBJ2-3 NA TRBV23-1 TGCGCCAGCAGTCAAAGAGGGGGGGACCGGGCCACAGATACGCAGTATTTT CASSQRGGDRATDTQYF
TRBJ2-5 TRBD2 TRBV2 TGTGCCAGCAGTTGGACTAGCGGGGGGCAGAAGTACTTC CASSWTSGGQKYF
TRBJ2-7 TRBD1 TRBV27 TGTGCCAGCAGTGGCCGGGACAGGAGGGACGAGCAGTACTTC CASSGRDRRDEQYF
TRBJ2-7 TRBD2 TRBV7-2 TGTGCCAGCAGCTCACGCGGGGGGGCTTATCACGAGCAGTACTTC CASSSRGGAYHEQYF
TRBJ2-5 NA TRBV28 TGTGCCACCAAACGAGGGGAGACCCAGTACTTC CATKRGETQYF
TRBJ1-2 NA TRBV13 TGTGCCAGCAGCTTCCTCACAGGGCCTCGGGGCTACACCTTC CASSFLTGPRGYTF
TRBJ1-1 TRBD1 TRBV5-1 TGCGCCAGCAGCTCGACCACAGGGGGCAGGAACGCTTTCTTT CASSSTTGGRNAFF
TRBJ2-3 NA TRBV30 TGTGCCTGGAGGCCCCCGGGACAAACGTTAGGGTGGGGAACAGATACGCAGTATTTT CAWRPPGQTLGWGTDTQYF
TRBJ1-2 TRBD1 TRBV18 TGTGCCAGCTCACCAACAGGGGGCAACTATGGCTACACCTTC CASSPTGGNYGYTF
TRBJ2-2 TRBD1 TRBV30 TGTGCCTGGAGCGTCTCCAGACAGGGGGCATCAGGGGGAACCGGGGAGCTGTTTTTT CAWSVSRQGASGGTGELFF